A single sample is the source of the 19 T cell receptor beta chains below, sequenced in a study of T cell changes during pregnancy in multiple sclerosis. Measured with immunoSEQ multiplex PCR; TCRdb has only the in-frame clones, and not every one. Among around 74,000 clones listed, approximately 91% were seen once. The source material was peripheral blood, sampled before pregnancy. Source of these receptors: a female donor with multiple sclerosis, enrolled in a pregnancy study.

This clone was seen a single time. This chain's CDR3 is CASTGQAYTEAFF. CDR3 sequence (DNA): TGTGCCAGCACGGGACAGGCCTACACTGAAGCTTTCTTT. This chain connects TRBV6-1 to TRBJ1-1; 8 bases agree with TRBD1. Germline lookup yields CDR1 MNHNS and CDR2 SASEGT. The CDR3 loop spans 13 amino acids. Trimming removed 7 bases from V and 3 bases from J; junction bases left unmatched: 4.

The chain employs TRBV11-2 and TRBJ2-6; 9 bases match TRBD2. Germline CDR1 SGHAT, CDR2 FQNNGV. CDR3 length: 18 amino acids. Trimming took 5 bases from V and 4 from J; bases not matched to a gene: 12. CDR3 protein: CASSTPRREGSGANVLTF. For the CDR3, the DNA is TGTGCCAGCAGCACGCCGAGGCGGGAGGGCTCCGGGGCCAACGTCCTGACTTTC.

CDR3 nucleotides: TGTGCCAGCAGCTTAGTAACAGGGGCGCGGGGTGAAGCTTTCTTT. Encoded protein: CASSLVTGARGEAFF. J is TRBJ1-1 and V is TRBV11-2; the match to TRBD1 covers 7 bases. CDR1 is SGHAT, CDR2 FQNNGV, per germline. V shed 1 base and J 7 bases; nucleotides not matched to a gene: 9. The CDR3 contains 15 residues. The variable domain in full, completed from reference TRBV11-2 and TRBJ1-1, reads EAGVAQSPRYKIIEKRQSVAFWCNPISGHATLYWYQQILGQGPKLLIQFQNNGVVDDSQLPKDRFSAERLKGVDSTLKIQPAKLEDSAVYLCASSLVTGARGEAFFGQGTRLTVV.

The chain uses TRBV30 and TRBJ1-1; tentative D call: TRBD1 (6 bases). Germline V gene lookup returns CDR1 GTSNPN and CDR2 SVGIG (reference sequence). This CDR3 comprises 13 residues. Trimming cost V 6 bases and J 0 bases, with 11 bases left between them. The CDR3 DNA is TGTGCCTGTGCAGGGGTCATGAACACTGAAGCTTTCTTT. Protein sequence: CACAGVMNTEAFF.

CDR3 in DNA: TGTGCCAGCAGCTTATATGCGAAGACCCAGTACTTC. Its protein is CASSLYAKTQYF. The chain has TRBV11-1 and TRBJ2-5, with unresolved D. Between the trimmed V and J ends, which lost 2 bases and 6 bases, there was a span of 7 bases. The germline V gene has CDR1 SGHAT and CDR2 FQDESV (reference sequence). The CDR3 consists of 12 residues.

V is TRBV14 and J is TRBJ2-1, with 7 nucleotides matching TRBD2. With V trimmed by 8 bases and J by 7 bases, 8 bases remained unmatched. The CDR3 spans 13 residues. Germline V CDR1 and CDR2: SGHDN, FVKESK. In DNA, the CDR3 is TGTGCCAGCGGGAGGGGCCTTCGGAATGAGCAGTTCTTC. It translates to CASGRGLRNEQFF.

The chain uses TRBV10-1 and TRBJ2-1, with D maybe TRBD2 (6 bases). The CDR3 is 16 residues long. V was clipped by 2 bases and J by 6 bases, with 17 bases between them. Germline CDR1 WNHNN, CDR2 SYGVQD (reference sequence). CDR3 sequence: CASSEVWREESNEQFF. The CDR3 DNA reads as TGCGCCAGCAGTGAGGTCTGGAGGGAAGAGTCCAATGAGCAGTTCTTC.

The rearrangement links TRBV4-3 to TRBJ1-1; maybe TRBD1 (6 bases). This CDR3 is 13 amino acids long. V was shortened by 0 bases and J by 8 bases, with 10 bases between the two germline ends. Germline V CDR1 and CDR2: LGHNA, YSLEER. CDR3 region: CASSQELGTEAFF. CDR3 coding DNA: TGCGCCAGCAGCCAAGAATTGGGGACAGAAGCTTTCTTT.

CDR3 sequence: CASSFGTGLGNTEAFF. CDR3 nucleotide sequence: TGTGCCAGCAGTTTCGGGACAGGGCTGGGGAACACTGAAGCTTTCTTT. The chain uses TRBV27 and TRBJ1-1, with 9 bases that match TRBD1. Trimming cost V 3 bases and J 1 base; bases outside gene matches: 6. The CDR3 is made up of 16 amino acids. Germline loops: CDR1 MNHEY, CDR2 SMNVEV (reference sequence).

CDR3 DNA: TGTGCCAGCAGCCAAGAGACAGTATCCTACAATGAGCAGTTCTTC. Protein product: CASSQETVSYNEQFF. The V and J genes are TRBV4-2 and TRBJ2-1, with D perhaps matching TRBD1 (5 bases). Germline CDR1 LGHNA, CDR2 YNFKEQ. The CDR3 totals 15 residues. The ends were cut back, 0 bases at V and 1 base at J, with 7 bases in the middle.

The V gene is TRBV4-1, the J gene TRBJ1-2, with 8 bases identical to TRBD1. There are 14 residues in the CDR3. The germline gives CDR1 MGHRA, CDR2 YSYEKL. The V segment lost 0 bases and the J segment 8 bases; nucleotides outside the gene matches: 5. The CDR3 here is CASSQEQGAWGYTF. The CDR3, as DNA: TGCGCCAGCAGCCAAGAGCAGGGGGCTTGGGGCTACACCTTC.

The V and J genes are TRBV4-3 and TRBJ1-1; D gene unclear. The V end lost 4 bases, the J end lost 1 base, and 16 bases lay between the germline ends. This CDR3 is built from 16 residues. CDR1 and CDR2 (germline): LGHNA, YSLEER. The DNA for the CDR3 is TGCGCCAGCAGCCCGTCCGAGGGCAGACCGAACACTGAAGCTTTCTTT. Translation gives CASSPSEGRPNTEAFF.

CDR3 DNA: TGTGCCAGCAGTCAATCCGGGACAGGGGCGACTCCCCTCCACTTT. Residues: CASSQSGTGATPLHF. The chain recombines TRBV6-1 with TRBJ1-6, with 10 bases aligning to TRBD1. Per the germline V gene, CDR1 is MNHNS and CDR2 is SASEGT. This CDR3 is built from 15 residues. J gave up 13 bases and V 5 bases, and 11 bases lay outside the gene matches.

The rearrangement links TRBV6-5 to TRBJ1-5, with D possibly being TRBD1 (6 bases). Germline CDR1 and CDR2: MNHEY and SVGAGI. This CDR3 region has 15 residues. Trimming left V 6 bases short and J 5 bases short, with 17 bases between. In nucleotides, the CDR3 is TGTGCCAGCAGACGGCTAGGGGGAGGGGATCAGCCCCAGCATTTT. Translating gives CASRRLGGGDQPQHF.

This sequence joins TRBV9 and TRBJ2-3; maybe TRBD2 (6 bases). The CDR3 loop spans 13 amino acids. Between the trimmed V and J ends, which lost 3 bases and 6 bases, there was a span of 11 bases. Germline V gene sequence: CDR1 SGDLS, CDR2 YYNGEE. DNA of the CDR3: TGTGCCAGCAGCGGGGGGGTCGGGGATACGCAGTATTTT. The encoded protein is CASSGGVGDTQYF. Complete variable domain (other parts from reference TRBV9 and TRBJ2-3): DSGVTQTPKHLITATGQRVTLRCSPRSGDLSVYWYQQSLDQGLQFLIQYYNGEERAKGNILERFSAQQFPDLHSELNLSSLELGDSALYFCASSGGVGDTQYFGPGTRLTVL.

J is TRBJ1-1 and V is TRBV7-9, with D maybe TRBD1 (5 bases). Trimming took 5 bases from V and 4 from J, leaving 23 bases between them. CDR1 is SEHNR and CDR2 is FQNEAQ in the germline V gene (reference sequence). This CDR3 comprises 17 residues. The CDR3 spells CASSLLPQIWGGTEAFF. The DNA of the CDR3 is TGTGCCAGCAGCCTACTTCCCCAAATTTGGGGGGGCACTGAAGCTTTCTTT.

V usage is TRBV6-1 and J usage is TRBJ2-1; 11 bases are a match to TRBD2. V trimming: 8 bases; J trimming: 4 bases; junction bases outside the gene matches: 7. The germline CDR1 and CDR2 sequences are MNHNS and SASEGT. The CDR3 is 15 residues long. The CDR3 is CASGMGTSGYNEQFF. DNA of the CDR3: TGTGCCAGCGGGATGGGGACTAGCGGATACAATGAGCAGTTCTTC.

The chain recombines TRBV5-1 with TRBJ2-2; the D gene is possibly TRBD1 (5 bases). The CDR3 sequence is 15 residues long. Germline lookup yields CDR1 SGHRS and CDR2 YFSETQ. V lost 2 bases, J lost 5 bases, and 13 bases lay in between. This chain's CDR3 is CASSFQGLGTGELFF. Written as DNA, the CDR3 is TGCGCCAGCAGCTTTCAGGGCCTGGGGACCGGGGAGCTGTTTTTT. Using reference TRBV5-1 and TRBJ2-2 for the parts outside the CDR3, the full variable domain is KAGVTQTPRYLIKTRGQQVTLSCSPISGHRSVSWYQQTPGQGLQFLFEYFSETQRNKGNFPGRFSGRQFSNSRSEMNVSTLELGDSALYLCASSFQGLGTGELFFGEGSRLTVL.

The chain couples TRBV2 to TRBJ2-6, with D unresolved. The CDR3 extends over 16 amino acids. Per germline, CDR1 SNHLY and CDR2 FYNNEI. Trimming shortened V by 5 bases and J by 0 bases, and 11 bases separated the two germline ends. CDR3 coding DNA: TGTGCCAGCAGTTTTTCTAGGAGCTCTGGGGCCAACGTCCTGACTTTC. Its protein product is CASSFSRSSGANVLTF.